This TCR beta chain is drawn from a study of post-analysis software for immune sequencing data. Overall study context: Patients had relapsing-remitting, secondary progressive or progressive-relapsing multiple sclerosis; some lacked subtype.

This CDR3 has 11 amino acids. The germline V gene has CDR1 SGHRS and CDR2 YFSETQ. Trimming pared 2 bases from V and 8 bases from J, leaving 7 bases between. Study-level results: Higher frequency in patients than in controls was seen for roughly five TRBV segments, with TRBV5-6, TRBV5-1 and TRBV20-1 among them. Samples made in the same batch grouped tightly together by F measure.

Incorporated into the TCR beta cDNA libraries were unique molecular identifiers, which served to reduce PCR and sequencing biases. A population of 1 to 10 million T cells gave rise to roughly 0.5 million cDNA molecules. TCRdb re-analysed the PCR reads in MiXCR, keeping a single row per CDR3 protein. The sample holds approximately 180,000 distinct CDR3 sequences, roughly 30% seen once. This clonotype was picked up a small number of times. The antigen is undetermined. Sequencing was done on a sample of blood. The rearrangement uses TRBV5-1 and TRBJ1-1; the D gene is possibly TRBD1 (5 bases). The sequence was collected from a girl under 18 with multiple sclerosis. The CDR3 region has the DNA TGCGCCAGCAGCTTCGGGACGGAAGCTTTCTTT. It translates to CASSFGTEAFF.